This TCR beta chain was sequenced in a study of blood T cell repertoires in COVID-19. Only in-frame clones appear in the TCRdb table, and some are missing; sequencing was by immunoSEQ multiplex PCR. The sample contains 250,000 to 300,000 clones, approximately 86% of which appear only once. Residents of about two dozen US areas, aged roughly 18 to 95 years, made up the participants. The V gene end was trimmed by 3 bases and the J gene end by 0 bases; junction bases not matched to a gene: 18. CDR3 length equals 19 residues. Germline-derived CDR1 and CDR2 are SGHRS and YFSETQ. Sequencing input: PBMCs or T cells enriched from blood (not recorded which). The genes are TRBV5-1 and TRBJ2-7; 7 bases map to TRBD2. The clonotype was recovered from a woman in her 30s who had recovered from COVID-19. In DNA form, the CDR3 reads TGCGCCAGCAGCTCGAATTTACTAGCGCACTATGGCCCCTCCTACGAGCAGTACTTC. It codes for CASSSNLLAHYGPSYEQYF.